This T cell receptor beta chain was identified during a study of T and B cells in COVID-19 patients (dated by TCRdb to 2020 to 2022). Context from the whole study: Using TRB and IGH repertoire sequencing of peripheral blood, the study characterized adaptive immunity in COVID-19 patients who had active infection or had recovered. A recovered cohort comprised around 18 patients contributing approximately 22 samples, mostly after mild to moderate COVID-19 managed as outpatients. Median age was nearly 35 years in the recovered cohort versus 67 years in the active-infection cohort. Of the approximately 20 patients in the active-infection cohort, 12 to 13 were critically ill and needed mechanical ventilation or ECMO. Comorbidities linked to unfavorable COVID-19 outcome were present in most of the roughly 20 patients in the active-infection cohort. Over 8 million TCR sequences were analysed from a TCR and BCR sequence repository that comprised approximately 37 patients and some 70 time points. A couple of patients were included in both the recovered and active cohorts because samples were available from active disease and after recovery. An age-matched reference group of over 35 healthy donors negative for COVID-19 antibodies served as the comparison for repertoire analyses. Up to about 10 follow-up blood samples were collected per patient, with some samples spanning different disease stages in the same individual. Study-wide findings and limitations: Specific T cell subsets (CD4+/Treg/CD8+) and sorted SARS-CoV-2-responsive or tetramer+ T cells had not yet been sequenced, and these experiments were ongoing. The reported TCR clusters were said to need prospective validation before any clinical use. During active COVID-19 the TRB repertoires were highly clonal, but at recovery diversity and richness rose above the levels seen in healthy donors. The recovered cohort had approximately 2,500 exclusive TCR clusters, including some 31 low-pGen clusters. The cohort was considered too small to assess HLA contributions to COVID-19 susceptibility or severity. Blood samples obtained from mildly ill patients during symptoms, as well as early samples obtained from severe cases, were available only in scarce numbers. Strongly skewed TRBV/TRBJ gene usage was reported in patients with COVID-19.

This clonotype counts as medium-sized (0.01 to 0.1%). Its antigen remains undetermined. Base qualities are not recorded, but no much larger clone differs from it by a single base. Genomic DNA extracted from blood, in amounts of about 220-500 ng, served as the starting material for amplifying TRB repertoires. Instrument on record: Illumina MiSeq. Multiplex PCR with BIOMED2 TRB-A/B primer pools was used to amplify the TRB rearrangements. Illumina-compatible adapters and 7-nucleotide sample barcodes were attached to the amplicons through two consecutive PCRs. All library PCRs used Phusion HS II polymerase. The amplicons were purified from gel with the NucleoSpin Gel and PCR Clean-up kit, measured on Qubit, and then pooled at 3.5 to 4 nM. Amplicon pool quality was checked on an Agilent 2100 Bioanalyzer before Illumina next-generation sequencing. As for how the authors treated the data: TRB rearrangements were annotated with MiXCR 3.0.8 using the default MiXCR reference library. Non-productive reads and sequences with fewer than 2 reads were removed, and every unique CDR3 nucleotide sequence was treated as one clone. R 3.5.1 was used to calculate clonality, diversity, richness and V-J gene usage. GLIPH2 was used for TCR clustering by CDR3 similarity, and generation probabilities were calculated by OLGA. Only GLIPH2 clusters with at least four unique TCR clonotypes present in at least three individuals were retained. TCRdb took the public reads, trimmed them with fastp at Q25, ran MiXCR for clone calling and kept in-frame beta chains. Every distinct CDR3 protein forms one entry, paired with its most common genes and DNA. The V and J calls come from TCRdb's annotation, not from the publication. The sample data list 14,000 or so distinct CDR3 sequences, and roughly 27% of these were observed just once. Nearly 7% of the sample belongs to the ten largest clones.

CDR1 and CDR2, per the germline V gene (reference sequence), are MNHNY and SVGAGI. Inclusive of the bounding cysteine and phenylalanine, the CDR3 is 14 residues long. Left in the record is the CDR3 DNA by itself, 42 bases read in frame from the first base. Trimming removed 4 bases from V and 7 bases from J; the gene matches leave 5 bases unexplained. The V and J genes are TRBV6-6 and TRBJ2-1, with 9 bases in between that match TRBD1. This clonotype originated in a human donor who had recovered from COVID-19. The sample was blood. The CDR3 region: CASSSRDRGNEQFF. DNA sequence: TGTGCCAGCAGTTCCCGCGACAGGGGGAATGAGCAGTTCTTC.